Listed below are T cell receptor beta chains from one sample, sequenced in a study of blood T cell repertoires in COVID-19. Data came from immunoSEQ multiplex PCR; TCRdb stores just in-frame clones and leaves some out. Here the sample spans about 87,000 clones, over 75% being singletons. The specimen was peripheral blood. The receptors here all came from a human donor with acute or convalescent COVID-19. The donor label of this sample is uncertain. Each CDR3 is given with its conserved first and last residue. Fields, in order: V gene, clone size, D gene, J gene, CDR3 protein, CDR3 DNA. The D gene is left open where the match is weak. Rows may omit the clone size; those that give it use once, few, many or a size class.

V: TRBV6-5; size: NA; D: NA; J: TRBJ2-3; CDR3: CASSYVRSTDTQYF; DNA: TGTGCCAGCAGTTACGTACGGAGCACAGATACGCAGTATTTT
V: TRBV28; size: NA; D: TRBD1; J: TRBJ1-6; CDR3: CASITGGASSYNSPLHF; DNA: TGTGCCAGCATAACAGGGGGGGCCAGCTCCTATAATTCACCCCTCCACTTT
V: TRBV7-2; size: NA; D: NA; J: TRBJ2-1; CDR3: CASSLARRSYNEQFF; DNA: TGTGCCAGCAGCTTAGCGCGGAGATCCTACAATGAGCAGTTCTTC
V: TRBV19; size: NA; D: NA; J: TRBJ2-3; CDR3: CASSLARGTDTQYF; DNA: TGTGCCAGTAGTCTAGCTAGAGGCACAGATACGCAGTATTTT
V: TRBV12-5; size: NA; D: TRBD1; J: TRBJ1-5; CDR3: CASAHRGLRQPQHF; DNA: TGTGCTAGTGCACACAGGGGGCTGAGGCAGCCCCAGCATTTT
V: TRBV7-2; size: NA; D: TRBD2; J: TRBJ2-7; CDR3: CASSLAGWVLAGGTTYEQYF; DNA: TGTGCCAGCAGCTTAGCTGGCTGGGTCCTAGCGGGGGGGACCACCTACGAGCAGTACTTC
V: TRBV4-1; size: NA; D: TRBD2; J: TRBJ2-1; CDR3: CASSQGGLAVEQFF; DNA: TGCGCCAGCAGCCAAGGAGGGCTAGCGGTTGAGCAGTTCTTC
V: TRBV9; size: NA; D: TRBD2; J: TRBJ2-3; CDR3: CASTITGEGDTQYF; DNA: TGTGCCAGCACCATAACGGGGGAGGGAGATACGCAGTATTTT
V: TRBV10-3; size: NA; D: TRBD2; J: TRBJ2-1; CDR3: CAISESGGKAYNEQFF; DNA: TGTGCCATCAGTGAGTCGGGGGGGAAGGCCTACAATGAGCAGTTCTTC
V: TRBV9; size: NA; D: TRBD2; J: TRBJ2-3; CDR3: CASSVAMGGNTDTQYF; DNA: TGTGCCAGCAGCGTAGCCATGGGGGGGAACACAGATACGCAGTATTTT
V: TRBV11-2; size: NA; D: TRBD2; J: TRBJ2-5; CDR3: CASSLGLAGAQETQYF; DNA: TGTGCCAGCAGCTTGGGACTAGCGGGGGCCCAAGAGACCCAGTACTTC
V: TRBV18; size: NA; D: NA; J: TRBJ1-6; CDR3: CASSPPTGSSYNSPLHF; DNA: TGTGCCAGCTCACCACCAACAGGCAGCTCCTATAATTCACCCCTCCACTTT
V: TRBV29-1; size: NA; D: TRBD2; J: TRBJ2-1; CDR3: CSVLGLAGGRSYNEQFF; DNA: TGCAGCGTTCTGGGACTAGCGGGGGGGAGGTCCTACAATGAGCAGTTCTTC
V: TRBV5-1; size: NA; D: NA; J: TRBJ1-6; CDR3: CASSWGNPSPGSPLHF; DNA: TGCGCCAGCAGCTGGGGCAATCCAAGCCCCGGTTCACCCCTCCACTTT
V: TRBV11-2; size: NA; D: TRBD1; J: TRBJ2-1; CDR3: CASSAPGQGRDEQFF; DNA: TGTGCCAGCAGCGCCCCGGGACAGGGAAGGGATGAGCAGTTCTTC
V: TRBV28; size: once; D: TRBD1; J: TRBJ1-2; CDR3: CASKTGGNGYTF; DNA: TGTGCCAGCAAGACAGGGGGAAATGGCTACACCTTC
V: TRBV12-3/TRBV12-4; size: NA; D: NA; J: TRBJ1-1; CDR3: CASTGNTEAFF; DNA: TGTGCCAGCACCGGGAACACTGAAGCTTTCTTT
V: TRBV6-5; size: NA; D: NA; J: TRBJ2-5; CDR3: CASGGLAGETQYF; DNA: TGTGCCAGCGGCGGGCTAGCTGGAGAGACCCAGTACTTC
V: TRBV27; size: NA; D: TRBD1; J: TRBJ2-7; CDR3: CASSLRPPGQGAYEQYF; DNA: TGTGCCAGCAGTTTAAGACCTCCGGGACAGGGGGCCTACGAGCAGTACTTC
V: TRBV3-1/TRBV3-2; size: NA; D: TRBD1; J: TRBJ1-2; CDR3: CASSQDLFTGGEGYTF; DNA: TGTGCCAGCAGCCAAGATCTTTTTACAGGGGGAGAAGGCTACACCTTC
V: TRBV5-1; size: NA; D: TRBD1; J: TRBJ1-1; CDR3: CASTGTGGPAFF; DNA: TGCGCCAGCACCGGGACAGGGGGCCCAGCTTTCTTT
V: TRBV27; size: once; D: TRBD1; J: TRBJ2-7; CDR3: CASSSTPGQVSYEQYF; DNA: TGTGCCAGCAGTTCTACCCCGGGACAGGTCTCCTACGAGCAGTACTTC
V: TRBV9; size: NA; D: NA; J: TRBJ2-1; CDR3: CASSARGGSGNEQFF; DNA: TGTGCCAGCAGCGCCCGAGGGGGATCCGGAAATGAGCAGTTCTTC
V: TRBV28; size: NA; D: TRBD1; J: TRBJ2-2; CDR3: CASRQGRDTGELFF; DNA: TGTGCCAGCCGACAGGGGCGTGACACCGGGGAGCTGTTTTTT
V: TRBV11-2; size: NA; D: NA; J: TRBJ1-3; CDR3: CASSPTVQGRSGNTIYF; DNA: TGTGCCAGCAGCCCCACAGTACAGGGCCGCTCTGGAAACACCATATATTTT
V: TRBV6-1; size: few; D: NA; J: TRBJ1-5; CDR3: CASSDLGGQPQHF; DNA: TGTGCCAGCAGTGACCTCGGAGGTCAGCCCCAGCATTTT
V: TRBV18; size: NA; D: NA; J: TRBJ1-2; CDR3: CASSPGQGREGYTF; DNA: TGTGCCAGCTCACCGGGCCAGGGTAGAGAAGGCTACACCTTC
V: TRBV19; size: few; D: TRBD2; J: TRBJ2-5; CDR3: CASSTGTSGGAGETQYF; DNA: TGTGCCAGTAGTACAGGGACTAGCGGGGGGGCCGGAGAGACCCAGTACTTC
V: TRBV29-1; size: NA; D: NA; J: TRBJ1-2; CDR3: CSVAHRGGLNYGYTF; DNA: TGCAGCGTTGCCCACCGGGGGGGCCTTAACTATGGCTACACCTTC
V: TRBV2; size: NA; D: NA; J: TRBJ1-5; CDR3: CASSESPQGQPQHF; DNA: TGTGCCAGCAGTGAAAGTCCCCAGGGTCAGCCCCAGCATTTT
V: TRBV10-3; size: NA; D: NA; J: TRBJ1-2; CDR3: CATNGVVYGYTF; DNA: TGTGCCACCAACGGGGTAGTGTATGGCTACACCTTC
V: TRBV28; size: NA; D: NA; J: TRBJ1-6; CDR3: CATQTESPLHF; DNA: TGTGCCACACAGACCGAGTCACCCCTCCACTTT
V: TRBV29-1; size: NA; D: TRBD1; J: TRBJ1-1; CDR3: CSVLPGQLGTEAFF; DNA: TGCAGCGTGCTTCCGGGACAGTTGGGCACTGAAGCTTTCTTT
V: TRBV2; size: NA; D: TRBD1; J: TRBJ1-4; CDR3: CASSIMTGGREKLFF; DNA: TGTGCCAGCAGCATTATGACAGGGGGCAGAGAAAAACTGTTTTTT
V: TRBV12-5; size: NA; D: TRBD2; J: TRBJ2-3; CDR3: CASGLITSGGTDTQYF; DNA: TGTGCTAGTGGTTTGATCACTAGCGGGGGTACAGATACGCAGTATTTT
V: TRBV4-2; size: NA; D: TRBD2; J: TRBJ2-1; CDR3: CATGLAGGLLDNEQFF; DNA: TGTGCCACAGGACTAGCGGGGGGCCTCCTTGACAATGAGCAGTTCTTC
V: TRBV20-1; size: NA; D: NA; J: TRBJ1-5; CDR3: CSASRPAAGNQPQHF; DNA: TGCAGTGCTAGTCGTCCGGCAGCGGGCAATCAGCCCCAGCATTTT
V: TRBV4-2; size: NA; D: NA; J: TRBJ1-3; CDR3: CASSQGPPAGGNTIYF; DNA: TGTGCCAGCAGCCAGGGTCCCCCGGCGGGAGGAAACACCATATATTTT
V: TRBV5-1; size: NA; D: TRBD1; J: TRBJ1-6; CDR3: CASSSDRGINSPLHF; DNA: TGCGCCAGCAGCTCAGACAGGGGCATTAATTCACCCCTCCACTTT
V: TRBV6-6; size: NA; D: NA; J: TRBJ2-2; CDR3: CASSYSRLNTGELFF; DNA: TGTGCCAGCAGTTACTCCCGACTTAACACCGGGGAGCTGTTTTTT
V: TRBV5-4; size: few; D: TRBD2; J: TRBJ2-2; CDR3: CASRPGLAGGNTGELFF; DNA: TGTGCCAGCCGTCCGGGACTAGCGGGGGGGAACACCGGGGAGCTGTTTTTT
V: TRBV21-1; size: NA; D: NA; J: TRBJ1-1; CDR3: CAPKEGHVPPLNTEAFF; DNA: TGTGCCCCCAAAGAAGGACACGTCCCACCCTTGAACACTGAAGCTTTCTTT
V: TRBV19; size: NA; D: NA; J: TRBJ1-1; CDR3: CASRHGDFRILNTEAFF; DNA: TGTGCCAGTAGACACGGGGATTTCAGGATCCTGAACACTGAAGCTTTCTTT
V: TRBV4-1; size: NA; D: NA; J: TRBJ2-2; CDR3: CASSQDSGEILAGELFF; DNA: TGCGCCAGCAGCCAAGATTCCGGGGAAATTCTGGCCGGGGAGCTGTTTTTT
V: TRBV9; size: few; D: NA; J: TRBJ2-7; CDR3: CASSVGIGLEQYF; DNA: TGTGCCAGCAGCGTAGGGATTGGGCTCGAGCAGTACTTC
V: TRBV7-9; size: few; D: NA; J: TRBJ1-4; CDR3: CASSGSFNEKLFF; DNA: TGTGCCAGCAGTGGGAGTTTTAATGAAAAACTGTTTTTT
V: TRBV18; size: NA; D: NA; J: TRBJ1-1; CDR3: CASSHDTYTEAFF; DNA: TGTGCCAGCTCGCATGACACCTACACTGAAGCTTTCTTT
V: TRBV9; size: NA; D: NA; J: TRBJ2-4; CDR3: CASSVDQGNIQYF; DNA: TGTGCCAGCAGCGTAGACCAGGGAAACATTCAGTACTTC
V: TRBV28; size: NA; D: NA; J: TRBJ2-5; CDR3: CASSLLSGRETQYF; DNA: TGTGCCAGCAGTTTATTATCAGGGAGGGAGACCCAGTACTTC
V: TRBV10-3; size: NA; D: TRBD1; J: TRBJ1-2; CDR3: CAITMTGNYGYTF; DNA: TGTGCCATCACCATGACAGGGAACTATGGCTACACCTTC
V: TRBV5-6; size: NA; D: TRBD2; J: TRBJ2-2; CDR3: CASSSTGGGPTGELFF; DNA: TGTGCCAGCAGCTCTACGGGGGGAGGACCCACCGGGGAGCTGTTTTTT
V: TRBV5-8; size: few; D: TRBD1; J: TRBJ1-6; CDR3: CASSFRGLNSPLHF; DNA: TGTGCCAGCAGCTTCAGGGGGCTGAATTCACCCCTCCACTTT
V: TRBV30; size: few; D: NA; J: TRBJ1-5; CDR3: CAWSTRGYSNQPQHF; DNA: TGTGCCTGGAGCACCAGGGGCTATAGCAATCAGCCCCAGCATTTT
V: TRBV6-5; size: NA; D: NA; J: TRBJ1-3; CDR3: CATDKGVLGNTIYF; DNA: TGTGCCACCGATAAGGGGGTCCTAGGAAACACCATATATTTT
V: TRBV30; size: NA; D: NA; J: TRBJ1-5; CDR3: CAWSPGTAKTPSHF; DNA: TGTGCCTGGAGTCCCGGGACTGCCAAGACCCCCTCGCATTTT
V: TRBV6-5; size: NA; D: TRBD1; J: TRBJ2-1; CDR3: CASRGTGDDEQFF; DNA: TGTGCCAGCAGGGGGACAGGGGACGATGAGCAGTTCTTC
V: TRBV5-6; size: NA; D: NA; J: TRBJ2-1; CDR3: CASSLSGLPTPQFF; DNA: TGTGCCAGCAGCTTGTCGGGACTCCCAACACCGCAGTTCTTC
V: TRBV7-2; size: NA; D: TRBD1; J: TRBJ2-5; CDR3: CASSRQGWETQYF; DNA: TGTGCCAGCAGCAGACAGGGTTGGGAGACCCAGTACTTC
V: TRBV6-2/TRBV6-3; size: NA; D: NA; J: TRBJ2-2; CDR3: CASSYSTRGPVTGELFF; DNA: TGTGCCAGCAGTTACTCGACGCGGGGCCCGGTCACCGGGGAGCTGTTTTTT
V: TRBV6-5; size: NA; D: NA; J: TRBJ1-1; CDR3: CASSSGANGGTEAFF; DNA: TGTGCCAGCAGTTCTGGGGCCAATGGTGGCACTGAAGCTTTCTTT